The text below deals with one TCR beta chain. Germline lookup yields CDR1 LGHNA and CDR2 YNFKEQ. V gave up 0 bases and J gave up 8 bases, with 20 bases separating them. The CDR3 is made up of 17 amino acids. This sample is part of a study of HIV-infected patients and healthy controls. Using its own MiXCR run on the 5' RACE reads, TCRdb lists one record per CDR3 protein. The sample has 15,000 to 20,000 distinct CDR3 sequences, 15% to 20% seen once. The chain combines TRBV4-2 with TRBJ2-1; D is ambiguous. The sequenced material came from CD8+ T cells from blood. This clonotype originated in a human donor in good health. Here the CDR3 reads CASSQETGALVPHEQFF. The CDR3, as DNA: TGTGCCAGCAGCCAAGAAACTGGAGCCCTAGTACCGCATGAGCAGTTCTTC.